This TCR beta chain is from a study of PD-1 and CTLA-4 blockade in melanoma. This table comes from immunoSEQ multiplex PCR, and its TCRdb copy is limited to in-frame clones, with some not included. In the table there are roughly 11,000 clones, 82% of which are singletons. This receptor was obtained from a human donor with melanoma. The source was CD8+ T cells from peripheral blood, collected from a patient given anti-PD-1 treatment.

The CDR3 DNA is TGTGCCAGCCGAGACCGGACAGGGATCCACGAGCAGTACTTC. Its protein product is CASRDRTGIHEQYF. The chain carries TRBV6-5 and TRBJ2-7; 8 positions agree with TRBD1. The CDR3 covers 14 residues. The germline CDR1 and CDR2 sequences are MNHEY and SVGAGI. V was clipped by 8 bases and J by 5 bases; unmatched bases: 11.